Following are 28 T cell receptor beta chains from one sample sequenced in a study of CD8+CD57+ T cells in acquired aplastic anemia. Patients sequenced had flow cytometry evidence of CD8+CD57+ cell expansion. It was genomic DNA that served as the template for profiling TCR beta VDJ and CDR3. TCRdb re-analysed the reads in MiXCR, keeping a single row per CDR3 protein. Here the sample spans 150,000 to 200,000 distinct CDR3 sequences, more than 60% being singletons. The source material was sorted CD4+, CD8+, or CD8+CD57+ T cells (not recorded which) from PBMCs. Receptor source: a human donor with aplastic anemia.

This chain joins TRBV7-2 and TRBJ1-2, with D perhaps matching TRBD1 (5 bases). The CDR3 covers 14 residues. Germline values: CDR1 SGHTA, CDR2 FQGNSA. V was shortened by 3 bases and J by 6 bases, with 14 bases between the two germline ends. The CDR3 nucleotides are TGTGCCAGCAGCTTGCAGGGCAGTCTCCATGGCTACACCTTC. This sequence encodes CASSLQGSLHGYTF.

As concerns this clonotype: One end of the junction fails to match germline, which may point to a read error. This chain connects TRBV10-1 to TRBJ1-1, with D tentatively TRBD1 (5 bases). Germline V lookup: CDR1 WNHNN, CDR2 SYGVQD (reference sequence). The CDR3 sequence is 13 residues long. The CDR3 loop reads CASSSAGGIEASF. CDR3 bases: TGCGCCAGCAGTTCCGCCGGGGGGATTGAAGCTTCCTTT.

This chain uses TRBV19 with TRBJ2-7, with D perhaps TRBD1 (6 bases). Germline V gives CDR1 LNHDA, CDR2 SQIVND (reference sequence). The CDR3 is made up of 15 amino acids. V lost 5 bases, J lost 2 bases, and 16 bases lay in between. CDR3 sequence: CASSVDSSVAYEQYF. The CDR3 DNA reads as TGTGCCAGTAGTGTGGACAGTAGCGTCGCCTACGAGCAGTACTTC.

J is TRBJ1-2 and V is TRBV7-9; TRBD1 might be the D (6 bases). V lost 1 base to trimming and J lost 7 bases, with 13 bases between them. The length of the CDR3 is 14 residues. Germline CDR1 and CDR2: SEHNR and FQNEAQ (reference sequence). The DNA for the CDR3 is TGTGCCAGCAGCTTAGAGCCAGGGGTCGGTGGCTACACCTTC. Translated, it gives CASSLEPGVGGYTF.

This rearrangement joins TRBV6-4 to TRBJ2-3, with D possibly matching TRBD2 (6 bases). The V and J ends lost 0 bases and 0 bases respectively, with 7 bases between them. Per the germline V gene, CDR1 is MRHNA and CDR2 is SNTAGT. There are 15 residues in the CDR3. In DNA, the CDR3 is TGTGCCAGCAGTGACTCTGCGGGAAGCACAGATACGCAGTATTTT. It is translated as CASSDSAGSTDTQYF.

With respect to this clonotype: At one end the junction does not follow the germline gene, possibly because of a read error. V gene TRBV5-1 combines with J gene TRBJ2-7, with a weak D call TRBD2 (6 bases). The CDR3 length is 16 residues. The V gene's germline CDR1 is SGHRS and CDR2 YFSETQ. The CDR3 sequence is CASSLEASAGFDEQYF. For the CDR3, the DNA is TGCGCCAGCAGCTTGGAAGCTAGCGCCGGCTTTGACGAACAGTACTTC. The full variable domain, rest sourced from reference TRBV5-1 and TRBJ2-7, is KAGVTQTPRYLIKTRGQQVTLSCSPISGHRSVSWYQQTPGQGLQFLFEYFSETQRNKGNFPGRFSGRQFSNSRSEMNVSTLELGDSALYLCASSLEASAGFDEQYFGPGTRLTVT.

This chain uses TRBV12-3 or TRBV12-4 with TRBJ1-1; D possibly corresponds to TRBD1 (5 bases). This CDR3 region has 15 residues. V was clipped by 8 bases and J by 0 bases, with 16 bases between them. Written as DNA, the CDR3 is TGTGCCAGCTACGCCGTCCAGGGAATGAACACTGAAGCTTTCTTT. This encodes CASYAVQGMNTEAFF.

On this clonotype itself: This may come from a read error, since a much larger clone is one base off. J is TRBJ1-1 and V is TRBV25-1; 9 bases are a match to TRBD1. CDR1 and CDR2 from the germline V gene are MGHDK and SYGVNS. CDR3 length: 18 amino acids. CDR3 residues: CASSQELLYRGLNTEAFF. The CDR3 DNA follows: TGCGCCAGCAGCCAAGAGTTGCTATACAGGGGGCTGAACACTGAAGCTTTCTTT.

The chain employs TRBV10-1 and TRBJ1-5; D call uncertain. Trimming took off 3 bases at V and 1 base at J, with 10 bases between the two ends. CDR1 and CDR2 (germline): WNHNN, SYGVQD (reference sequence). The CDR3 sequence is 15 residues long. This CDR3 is CASSEEQISNQPQHF. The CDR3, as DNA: TGCGCCAGCAGTGAAGAACAGATAAGCAATCAGCCCCAGCATTTT.

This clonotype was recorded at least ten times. The CDR3 loop is CASSPLTRQDRGYTF. The CDR3 DNA sequence: TGCGCCAGCAGCCCCTTAACCAGACAGGATCGGGGCTACACCTTC. The V gene is TRBV4-1, the J gene TRBJ1-2; D perhaps matches TRBD1 (6 bases). Germline V CDR1 and CDR2: MGHRA, YSYEKL. The V end lost 4 bases, the J end lost 8 bases, and 20 bases lay between the germline ends. The CDR3 has 15 amino acids.

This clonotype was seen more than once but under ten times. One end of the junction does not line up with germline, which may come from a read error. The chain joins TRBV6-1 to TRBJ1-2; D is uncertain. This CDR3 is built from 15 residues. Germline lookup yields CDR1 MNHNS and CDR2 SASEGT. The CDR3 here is CATSDQTTGNYGYTF. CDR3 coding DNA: TGTGCCACCAGTGATCAAACGACGGGAAACTATGGCTACACCTTC.

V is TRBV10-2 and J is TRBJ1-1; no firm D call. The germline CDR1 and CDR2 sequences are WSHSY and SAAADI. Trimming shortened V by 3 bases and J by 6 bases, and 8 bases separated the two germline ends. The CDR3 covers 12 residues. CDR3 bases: TGCGCCAGCAGTGATCAGTCCGCTGAAGCTTTCTTT. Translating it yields CASSDQSAEAFF.

The CDR3 sequence is CATRTVSYEQYF. The CDR3 DNA follows: TGTGCCACCCGGACAGTTTCCTACGAGCAGTACTTC. The chain couples TRBV10-3 to TRBJ2-7; weak D call: TRBD1 (6 bases). The V gene lost 10 bases and the J gene lost 1 base, with 11 bases spanning the gap. The CDR3 is 12 amino acids. Germline-derived CDR1 and CDR2 are ENHRY and SYGVKD.

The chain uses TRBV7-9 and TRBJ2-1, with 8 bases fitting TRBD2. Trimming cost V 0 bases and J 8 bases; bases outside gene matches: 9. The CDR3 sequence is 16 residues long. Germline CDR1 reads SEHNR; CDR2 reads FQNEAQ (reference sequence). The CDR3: CASSLAPGLVYDEQFF. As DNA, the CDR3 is TGTGCCAGCAGCTTAGCACCGGGACTAGTTTATGATGAGCAGTTCTTC. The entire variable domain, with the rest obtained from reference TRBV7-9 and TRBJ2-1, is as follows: DTGVSQNPRHKITKRGQNVTFRCDPISEHNRLYWYRQTLGQGPEFLTYFQNEAQLEKSRLLSDRFSAERPKGSFSTLEIQRTEQGDSAMYLCASSLAPGLVYDEQFFGPGTRLTVL.

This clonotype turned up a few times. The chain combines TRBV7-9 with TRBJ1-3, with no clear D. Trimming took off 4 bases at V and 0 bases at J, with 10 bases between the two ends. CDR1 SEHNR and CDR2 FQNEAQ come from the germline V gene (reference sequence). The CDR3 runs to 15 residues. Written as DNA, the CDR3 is TGTGCCAGCAGCTCCGGGTCCGACTCTGGAAACACCATATATTTT. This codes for CASSSGSDSGNTIYF.

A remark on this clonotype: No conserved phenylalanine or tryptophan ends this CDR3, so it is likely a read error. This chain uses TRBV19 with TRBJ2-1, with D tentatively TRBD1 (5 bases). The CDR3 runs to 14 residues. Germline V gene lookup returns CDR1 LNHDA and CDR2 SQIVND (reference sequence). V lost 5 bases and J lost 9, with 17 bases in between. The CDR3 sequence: CASSPLVGAAEQFC. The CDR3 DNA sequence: TGTGCCAGTAGTCCCCTGGTTGGGGCGGCTGAGCAGTTCTGC.

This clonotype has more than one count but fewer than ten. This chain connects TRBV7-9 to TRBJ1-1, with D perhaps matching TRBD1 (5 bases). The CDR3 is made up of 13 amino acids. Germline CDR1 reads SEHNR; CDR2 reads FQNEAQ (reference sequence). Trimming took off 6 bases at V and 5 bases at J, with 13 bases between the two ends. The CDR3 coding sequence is TGTGCCAGCAGGCGAGAGGGGCAAACTGAAGCTTTCTTT. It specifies CASRREGQTEAFF.

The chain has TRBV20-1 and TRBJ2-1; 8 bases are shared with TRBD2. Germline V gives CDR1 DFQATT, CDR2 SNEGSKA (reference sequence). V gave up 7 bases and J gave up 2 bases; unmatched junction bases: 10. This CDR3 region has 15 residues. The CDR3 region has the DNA TGCAGTGGCGGGGCGGGGGGCTCGACCTACAATGAGCAGTTCTTC. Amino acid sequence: CSGGAGGSTYNEQFF.

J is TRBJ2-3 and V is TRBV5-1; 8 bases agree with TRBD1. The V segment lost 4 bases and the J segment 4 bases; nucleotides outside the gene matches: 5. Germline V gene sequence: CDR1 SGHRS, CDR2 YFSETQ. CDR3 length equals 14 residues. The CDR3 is CASSVLQGADTQYF. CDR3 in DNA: TGCGCCAGCAGCGTACTACAGGGGGCAGATACGCAGTATTTT.

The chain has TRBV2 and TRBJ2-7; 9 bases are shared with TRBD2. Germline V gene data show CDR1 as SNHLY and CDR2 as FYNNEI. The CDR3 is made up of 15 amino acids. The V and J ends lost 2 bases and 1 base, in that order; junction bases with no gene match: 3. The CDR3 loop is CASSESSGDSYEQYF. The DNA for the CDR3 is TGTGCCAGCAGTGAATCTAGCGGGGATTCCTACGAGCAGTACTTC. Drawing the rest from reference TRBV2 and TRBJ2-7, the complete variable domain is EPEVTQTPSHQVTQMGQEVILRCVPISNHLYFYWYRQILGQKVEFLVSFYNNEISEKSEIFDDQFSVERPDGSNFTLKIRSTKLEDSAMYFCASSESSGDSYEQYFGPGTRLTVT.

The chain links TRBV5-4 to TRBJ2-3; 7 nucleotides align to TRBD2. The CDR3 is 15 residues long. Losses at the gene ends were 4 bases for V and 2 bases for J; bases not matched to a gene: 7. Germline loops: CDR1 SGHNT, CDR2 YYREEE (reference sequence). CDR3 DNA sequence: TGTGCCAGCAGCCCCTCTAGCGGACCCACAGATACGCAGTATTTT. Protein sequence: CASSPSSGPTDTQYF.

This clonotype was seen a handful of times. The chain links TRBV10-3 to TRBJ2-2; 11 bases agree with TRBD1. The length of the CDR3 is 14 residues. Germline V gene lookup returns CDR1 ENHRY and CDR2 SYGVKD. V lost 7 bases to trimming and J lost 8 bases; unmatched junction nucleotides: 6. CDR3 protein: CAIKPGQGVGELFF. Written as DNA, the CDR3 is TGTGCCATCAAACCGGGACAGGGGGTGGGGGAGCTGTTTTTT.

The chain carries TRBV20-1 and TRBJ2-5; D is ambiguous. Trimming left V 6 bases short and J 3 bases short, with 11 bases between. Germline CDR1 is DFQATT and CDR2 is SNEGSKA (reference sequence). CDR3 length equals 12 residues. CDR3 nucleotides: TGCAGTGCCCCCGCAACGAAAGAGACCCAGTACTTC. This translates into CSAPATKETQYF.

This CDR3 is CASSLGSSVVEQFF. For the CDR3, the DNA is TGTGCCAGCAGCTTAGGTTCAAGCGTTGTTGAGCAGTTCTTC. The rearrangement links TRBV7-9 to TRBJ2-1; D gene unclear. Trimming removed 1 base at V and 9 bases at J, with 13 bases between. In germline, CDR1 is SEHNR, CDR2 FQNEAQ (reference sequence). This CDR3 spans 14 amino acids.

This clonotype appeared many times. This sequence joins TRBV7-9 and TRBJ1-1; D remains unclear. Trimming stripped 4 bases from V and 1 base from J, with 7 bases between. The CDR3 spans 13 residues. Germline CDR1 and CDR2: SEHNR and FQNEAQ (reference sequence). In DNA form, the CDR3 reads TGTGCCAGCAGCTACACACAGAACACTGAAGCTTTCTTT. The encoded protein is CASSYTQNTEAFF.

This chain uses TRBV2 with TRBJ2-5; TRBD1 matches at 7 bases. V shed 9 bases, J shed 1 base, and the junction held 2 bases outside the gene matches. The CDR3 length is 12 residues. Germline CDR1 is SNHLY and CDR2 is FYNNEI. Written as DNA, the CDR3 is TGTGCCAGTGGGACAGTCCAAGAGACCCAGTACTTC. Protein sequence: CASGTVQETQYF. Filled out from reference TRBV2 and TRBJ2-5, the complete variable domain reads EPEVTQTPSHQVTQMGQEVILRCVPISNHLYFYWYRQILGQKVEFLVSFYNNEISEKSEIFDDQFSVERPDGSNFTLKIRSTKLEDSAMYFCASGTVQETQYFGPGTRLLVL.

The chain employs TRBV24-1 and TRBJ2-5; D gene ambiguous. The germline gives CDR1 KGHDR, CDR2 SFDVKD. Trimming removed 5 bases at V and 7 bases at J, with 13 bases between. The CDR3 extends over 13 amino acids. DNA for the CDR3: TGTGCCACCAGTGGTGCCAGTTCTGGGACCCAGTACTTC. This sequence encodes CATSGASSGTQYF.

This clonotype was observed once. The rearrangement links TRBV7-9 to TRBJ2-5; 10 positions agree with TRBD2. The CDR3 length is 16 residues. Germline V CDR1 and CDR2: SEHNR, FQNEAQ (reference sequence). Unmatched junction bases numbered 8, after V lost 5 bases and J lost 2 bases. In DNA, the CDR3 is TGTGCCAGCAGCCCAACTAGCGGGGCGGAGCAAGAGACCCAGTACTTC. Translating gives CASSPTSGAEQETQYF.